This paragraph covers one T cell receptor (beta chain) sequence. In the original workflow: It was from reference gene primer amplification that nucleated cell counts were estimated. Profiled with immunoSEQ multiplex PCR; TCRdb holds only in-frame clones, not every one. V and J calls and clone size are those listed in that table; D and trimming were worked out from the DNA. The data contain 160,000 or so clones, 75% to 85% of them singletons. This CDR3 spans 14 amino acids. V was clipped by 7 bases and J by 6 bases; unmatched bases: 9. Per germline, CDR1 MNHEY and CDR2 SVGAGI. The data are from a study of blood T cell repertoires in COVID-19. Whole-study context: Acute and convalescent COVID-19 specimens originated in the United States, Italy and Spain. In each case, the material was cDNA or gDNA derived from T cells, B-cell-depleted T cells, or PBMCs.

In Seattle, patients joined the study during active infection and were tracked longitudinally. Input material: peripheral blood. The clonotype comes from a woman aged 60-75 years with COVID-19, enrolled during active disease. J is TRBJ1-1 and V is TRBV6-5; 9 nucleotides align to TRBD1. The CDR3 nucleotides read TGTGCCAGCACCGTGGACAGGGGAGGAGCTGAAGCTTTCTTT. It yields the protein CASTVDRGGAEAFF.